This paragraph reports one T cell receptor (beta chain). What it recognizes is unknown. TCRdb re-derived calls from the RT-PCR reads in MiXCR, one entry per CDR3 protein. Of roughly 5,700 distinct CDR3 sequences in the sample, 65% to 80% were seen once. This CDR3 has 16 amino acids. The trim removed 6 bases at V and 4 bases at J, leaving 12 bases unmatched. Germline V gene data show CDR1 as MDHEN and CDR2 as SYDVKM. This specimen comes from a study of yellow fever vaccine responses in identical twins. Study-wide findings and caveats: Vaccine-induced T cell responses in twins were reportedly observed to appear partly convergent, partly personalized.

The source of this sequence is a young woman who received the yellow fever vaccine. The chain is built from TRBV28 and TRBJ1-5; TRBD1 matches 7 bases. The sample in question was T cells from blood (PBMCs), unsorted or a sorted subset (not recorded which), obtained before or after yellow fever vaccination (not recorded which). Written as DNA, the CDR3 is TGTGCCAGCAGGCCCTACAGGGGATTGTATAATCAGCCCCAGCATTTT. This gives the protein CASRPYRGLYNQPQHF. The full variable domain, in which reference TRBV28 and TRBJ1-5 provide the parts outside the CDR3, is DVKVTQSSRYLVKRTGEKVFLECVQDMDHENMFWYRQDPGLGLRLIYFSYDVKMKEKGDIPEGYSVSREKKERFSLILESASTNQTSMYLCASRPYRGLYNQPQHFGDGTRLSIL.